This T cell receptor (beta chain) was retrieved from a study of T cell repertoires in cytomegalovirus infection. In the study overall: Both CMV infection and a matching HLA type were indicated by public TCR beta signatures.

TCRdb ran MiXCR on the reads and lists one entry per CDR3 protein. The repertoire includes 500,000 to 600,000 distinct CDR3 sequences, 15% to 20% of them detected once, and under 30% sits in the top ten. The CDR3 contains 15 residues. In germline, CDR1 is MNHEY, CDR2 SMNVEV (reference sequence). The V end lost 4 bases, the J end lost 2 bases, and 11 bases lay between the germline ends. Sequenced material: CD8+ T cells from PBMCs. The rearrangement links TRBV27 to TRBJ1-4; no clear D. This clonotype was obtained from a human donor in good health (CMV status not recorded). Some clones in this sample may be carry-over from other donors' samples. Here the CDR3 reads CASSSRSRTNEKLFF. CDR3 nucleotides: TGTGCCAGCAGTTCTCGTTCCCGTACTAATGAAAAACTGTTTTTT.